The 20 T cell receptor beta chains below were found in one sample sequenced in a study of chemoradiotherapy in HPV16-positive cancers. The assay was immunoSEQ multiplex PCR, and TCRdb's table has in-frame clones only and misses some. The data show some 12,000 clones, about 87% seen once. This sample comprised blood, obtained from a patient who underwent chemoradiotherapy. The receptors here all came from a human donor with HPV-associated anogenital cancer.

The V gene is TRBV21-1, the J gene TRBJ1-5; TRBD1 is taken as the D call from the table, unchecked against the DNA. TRBV21-1 counts as a pseudogene. This CDR3 is built from 17 residues. The chain's CDR3 is CASRGGTGGHSNQPQHF. DNA for the CDR3: TGTGCCAGCAGGGGGGGGACAGGGGGACATAGCAATCAGCCCCAGCATTTT.

The rearrangement uses TRBV29-1 and TRBJ1-4, with TRBD1 identical over 9 bases. Germline CDR1 SQVTM, CDR2 ANQGSEA. J gave up 8 bases and V 5 bases, and 6 bases lay outside the gene matches. The CDR3 extends over 13 amino acids. DNA of the CDR3: TGCAGCGTTACAGGGGGCGCCACCGAAAAACTGTTTTTT. This codes for CSVTGGATEKLFF.

The chain uses TRBV29-1 and TRBJ2-5; D may correspond to TRBD1 or TRBD2 (5 bases each). In germline, CDR1 is SQVTM, CDR2 ANQGSEA. The CDR3 is 10 residues long. V was cut by 5 bases and J by 6 bases, with 7 bases left in between. The CDR3 here is CSVKGQTQYF. CDR3 DNA: TGCAGCGTTAAGGGACAGACCCAGTACTTC.

The chain has TRBV7-9 and TRBJ2-3, with D tentatively TRBD2 (6 bases). V dropped 6 bases and J dropped 0 bases, with 13 bases sitting between them. CDR3 length: 15 amino acids. The germline V gene has CDR1 SEHNR and CDR2 FQNEAQ (reference sequence). The CDR3 region is CASSPRGTSTDTQYF. CDR3 in DNA: TGTGCCAGCAGTCCTCGGGGGACTAGCACAGATACGCAGTATTTT.

The V gene is TRBV19, the J gene TRBJ2-3, with 8 bases aligning to TRBD2. The CDR3 length is 19 residues. Germline values: CDR1 LNHDA, CDR2 SQIVND (reference sequence). V dropped 4 bases and J dropped 3; count of bases not matched to a gene: 18. Here the CDR3 reads CASSTFRGGLGLETDTQYF. The CDR3 DNA sequence: TGTGCCAGTAGTACTTTCCGGGGGGGTTTGGGGTTGGAAACAGATACGCAGTATTTT.

The table lists this clone with a few counts. The chain combines TRBV9 with TRBJ2-3; 10 nucleotides agree with TRBD1. Losses at the gene ends were 2 bases for V and 3 bases for J; bases not matched to a gene: 3. Looked up from germline, CDR1 is SGDLS and CDR2 is YYNGEE. The CDR3 is 15 amino acids. The CDR3 reads CASSVRTGGTDTQYF. The CDR3 bases are TGTGCCAGCAGCGTGAGGACAGGGGGAACAGATACGCAGTATTTT.

CDR3 nucleotide sequence: TGTGCCATCAGTGAGCAGGAGGGGATTAGGGGCTACACCTTC. Protein sequence: CAISEQEGIRGYTF. The chain links TRBV10-3 to TRBJ1-2; D is perhaps TRBD1 (5 bases). Germline V gene data show CDR1 as ENHRY and CDR2 as SYGVKD. This CDR3 is 14 amino acids long. V was pared by 2 bases and J by 8 bases, with 15 bases between.

This sequence joins TRBV18 and TRBJ1-5, with 11 bases fitting TRBD1. The V gene's germline CDR1 is KGHSH and CDR2 LQKENI. CDR3 size: 13 residues. V lost 4 bases, J lost 10 bases, and 3 bases stayed unmatched. This CDR3 is CASSQGQGDPQHF. CDR3 nucleotides: TGTGCCAGCTCACAGGGACAGGGGGATCCCCAGCATTTT.

This clone was detected only a few times. V is TRBV19 and J is TRBJ1-2; 9 nucleotides line up with TRBD1. CDR1 is LNHDA and CDR2 is SQIVND in the germline V gene (reference sequence). The CDR3 runs to 15 residues. V shed 7 bases and J 4 bases; nucleotides not matched to a gene: 10. The CDR3 bases are TGTGCCAGTACTCCACAGGGGGCGTATGGCTATGGCTACACCTTC. It codes for CASTPQGAYGYGYTF.

This clone was counted a few times. This rearrangement joins TRBV14 to TRBJ1-6; TRBD1 agrees at 10 bases. The trim removed 1 base at V and 11 bases at J, leaving 5 bases unmatched. Per the germline V gene, CDR1 is SGHDN and CDR2 is FVKESK. The CDR3 is made up of 15 amino acids. CDR3 sequence reads: CASSQVSGQGPPLHF. The DNA for the CDR3 is TGTGCCAGCAGCCAAGTTTCGGGACAGGGGCCACCCCTCCACTTT.

J is TRBJ2-5 and V is TRBV9; maybe TRBD1 (5 bases). The CDR3 loop spans 13 amino acids. The V end lost 4 bases, the J end lost 4 bases, and 11 bases lay between the germline ends. The germline V gene has CDR1 SGDLS and CDR2 YYNGEE. The CDR3 region is CASSWGESETQYF. Written as DNA, the CDR3 is TGTGCCAGCAGCTGGGGCGAGTCAGAGACCCAGTACTTC.

The J gene is TRBJ1-2, the V gene TRBV7-9; D is perhaps TRBD1 (5 bases). This CDR3 region has 15 residues. The V gene lost 5 bases and the J gene lost 4 bases, with 17 bases spanning the gap. The germline CDR1 and CDR2 sequences are SEHNR and FQNEAQ (reference sequence). CDR3 loop: CASSPGGGEGYGYTF. The CDR3 coding sequence is TGTGCCAGCAGCCCCGGGGGAGGCGAGGGCTATGGCTACACCTTC.

The chain uses TRBV11-3 and TRBJ1-3, with 7 bases aligning to TRBD1. Per germline, CDR1 SGHNT and CDR2 YENEEA. Trimming at V came to 4 bases and at J to 0 bases, leaving 0 bases not matched to a gene. CDR3 length: 14 residues. This CDR3 reads CASSWTGSGNTIYF. The CDR3 DNA sequence: TGTGCCAGCAGCTGGACAGGCTCTGGAAACACCATATATTTT.

The chain links TRBV9 to TRBJ2-5, with 9 bases fitting TRBD2. Germline V gene sequence: CDR1 SGDLS, CDR2 YYNGEE. This CDR3 has 15 amino acids. V dropped 0 bases and J dropped 4; count of bases not matched to a gene: 4. The CDR3 loop reads CASSVGGGGGETQYF. In DNA form, the CDR3 reads TGTGCCAGCAGCGTAGGAGGCGGGGGGGGAGAGACCCAGTACTTC.

This chain links TRBV30 with TRBJ1-6; D gene uncertain. The CDR3 spans 15 residues. Deletions cut 3 bases from V and 2 bases from J, with 11 bases between. Per the germline V gene, CDR1 is GTSNPN and CDR2 is SVGIG (reference sequence). CDR3 residues: CAWRSTGTYNSPLHF. CDR3 nucleotides: TGTGCCTGGAGATCAACCGGGACCTATAATTCACCCCTCCACTTT.

This clone has a handful of counts. V is TRBV5-1 and J is TRBJ2-2; D not certain. V lost 1 base to trimming and J lost 6 bases, with 7 bases between them. This CDR3 has 13 amino acids. Germline CDR1 reads SGHRS; CDR2 reads YFSETQ. In DNA form, the CDR3 reads TGCGCCAGCAGCTTGTCGGCCGCCGGGGAGCTGTTTTTT. It encodes CASSLSAAGELFF.

The gene calls are TRBV30 and TRBJ2-1, with D maybe TRBD2 (5 bases). CDR3 size: 15 residues. Germline V gene data show CDR1 as GTSNPN and CDR2 as SVGIG (reference sequence). Trimming pared 0 bases from V and 3 bases from J, leaving 12 bases between. The CDR3 nucleotides are TGTGCCTGGAGTGTAGAGGCTGGACTCTACAATGAGCAGTTCTTC. Protein sequence: CAWSVEAGLYNEQFF.

This sequence joins TRBV7-9 and TRBJ1-1; the match to TRBD1 covers 7 bases. Trimming at V came to 4 bases and at J to 0 bases, leaving 5 bases not matched to a gene. Germline V CDR1 and CDR2: SEHNR, FQNEAQ (reference sequence). The CDR3 runs to 15 residues. DNA of the CDR3: TGTGCCAGCAGCTCCCGGGACAGAGTGAACACTGAAGCTTTCTTT. It is translated as CASSSRDRVNTEAFF.

This chain joins TRBV2 and TRBJ2-7; 9 nucleotides agree with TRBD1. The V gene's germline CDR1 is SNHLY and CDR2 FYNNEI. This CDR3 has 12 amino acids. With V trimmed by 7 bases and J by 8 bases, 6 bases remained unmatched. CDR3 amino acids: CASKGQGTKQYF. DNA of the CDR3: TGTGCCAGCAAGGGACAGGGTACGAAGCAGTACTTC.

The J gene is TRBJ1-2, the V gene TRBV10-3; D ambiguous. CDR3 length: 14 residues. The V end lost 0 bases, the J end lost 0 bases, and 5 bases lay between the germline ends. Germline V CDR1 and CDR2: ENHRY, SYGVKD. The DNA for the CDR3 is TGTGCCATCAGTGAGTCGAACCCTAACTATGGCTACACCTTC. This translates into CAISESNPNYGYTF.